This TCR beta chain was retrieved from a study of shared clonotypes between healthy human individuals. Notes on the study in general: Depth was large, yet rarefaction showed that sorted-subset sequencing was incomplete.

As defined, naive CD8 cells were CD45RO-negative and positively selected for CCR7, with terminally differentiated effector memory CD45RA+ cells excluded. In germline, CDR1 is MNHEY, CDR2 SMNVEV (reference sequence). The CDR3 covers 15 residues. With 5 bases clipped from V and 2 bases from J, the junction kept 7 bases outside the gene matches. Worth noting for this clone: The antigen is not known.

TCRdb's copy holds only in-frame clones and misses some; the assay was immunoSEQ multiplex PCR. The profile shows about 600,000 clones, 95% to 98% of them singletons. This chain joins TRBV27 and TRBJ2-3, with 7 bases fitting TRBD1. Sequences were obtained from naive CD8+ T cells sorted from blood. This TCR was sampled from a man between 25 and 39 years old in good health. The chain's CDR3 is CASSMGQSHTDTQYF. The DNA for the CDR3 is TGTGCCAGCAGTATGGGACAGAGCCACACAGATACGCAGTATTTT.